This T cell receptor (beta chain) was retrieved from a study of cytomegalovirus exposure and HLA in healthy donors. Findings and limits, study-wide: What TCR beta sequences reportedly achieved was accurate prediction of HLA-A and HLA-B alleles in most subjects.

For this clone: Its antigen is unidentified.

CDR1 is LNHDA and CDR2 is SQIVND in the germline V gene (reference sequence). Trimming took 5 bases from V and 0 from J, leaving 19 bases between them. The CDR3 extends over 17 amino acids. Primers: 60 Vbeta forward and 13 Jbeta reverse. In the authors' workflow: It was a later analysis that counted about 80 million unique TCR beta chains, of which about 10 million were shared. The table came from immunoSEQ multiplex PCR; TCRdb's copy has only in-frame clones and leaves some out. From that table come the V and J calls and clone size; the DNA was used to work out D and trimming. The sample holds about 160,000 clones, approximately 88% seen once.

The chain has TRBV19 and TRBJ1-2, with no clear D. The sequence derives from a woman between 18 and 29 years old in good health and CMV-seronegative. Sequenced input: PBMCs. CDR3 residues: CASSPSVRRETNYGYTF. The CDR3 bases are TGTGCCAGTAGTCCCTCCGTCCGGCGGGAAACTAACTATGGCTACACCTTC.